The T cell receptor beta chain under discussion was sequenced for a study of cytomegalovirus exposure and HLA in healthy donors (dated by TCRdb to 2016 to 2017). General notes on the study: An earlier analysis of approximately 640 of the donors reported 250 to 300 Gb of sequence data and some 100 million unique TCR beta sequences from some 180 million T cells. An early release covering roughly 640 HLA-typed donors comprised about 290 gigabases of sequencing data and around 80 million unique TCR sequences. The genetic ancestry cluster associated with self-reported Caucasian donors included about four fifths of the approximately 400 genotyped donors. The study aimed to test whether signatures of past pathogen exposure could be identified by cataloging public T cell receptors. The study used immunosequencing to profile the T cell repertoires of 666 subjects and linked those repertoires to cytomegalovirus serostatus. A separate validation cohort of over a hundred different subjects was used in addition to the approximately 670-subject first cohort. To predict cytomegalovirus infection status, the study combined high-throughput TCR immunosequencing, statistical association of individual TCRs with disease status, and machine learning. To study patterns of TCR occurrence, a later analysis re-analyzed previously published TCR beta repertoires from under 750 donors and added high-resolution HLA genotyping. The later analysis used no new phenotypic data to find candidate immune exposures, relying instead on TCR beta sequences and their occurrence across donors. An earlier analysis of approximately 500 of the donors applied high-throughput TCR beta sequencing to assess whether each TCR beta V gene segment acted as functional or pseudogenic. Donor age, sex, ethnicity and CMV serostatus were compiled alongside the repertoire data. In a later genetic analysis, genome-wide SNP genotypes for about 65% of the 666 donors were used, and that subset was treated as a discovery cohort. All discovery cohort repertoires had been generated on a single sequencing platform. HLA typing covered class I and class II loci at four-digit resolution. The number of donors typed differed by locus, with about 629-630 for A, B, C, DRB1 and DQB1, roughly 520 for DQA1, approximately 580 for DPA1, and some 470 for DPB1. A handful of DR-DQ haplotypes were handled as single units for association and clustering because linkage in the cohort was strong. Across about 380 genotyped donors of the cohort, an average of about 250,000 unique TCR beta nucleotide sequences per donor were sequenced, and roughly 20% of those sequences were non-productive. The investigation overall reported the following: Seventeen rarely observed V segments, including chromosome 9 orphons, were excluded from the earlier analysis of approximately 600 of the donors because counts were too low. A cluster of highly shared sequence variants was judged likely to represent a technical artifact of the sequencing pipeline. An association between a missense DCLRE1C variant and V-gene and J-gene trimming of TCR beta chains was found in a later genetic analysis and replicated in an independent cohort. A further reported finding was that TCR beta sequences accurately predicted the HLA-A and HLA-B alleles for most subjects in the first cohort. In a later analysis, HLA-associated TCR beta chains showed more clonal expansion and lower generation probabilities than non-associated chains that were equally common. A later genetic analysis reported fewer N-insertions in productive TCRs among donors in an Asian-associated ancestry cluster than the roughly 700-donor mean. Correlated functional status among segregating V segments might be attributable to linkage disequilibrium, but an unknown experimental factor could not be ruled out. Some IMGT-functional V segments, including TRBV6-2 and TRBV6-3, could not be distinguished by the 87-base-pair reads and were therefore excluded. A few of the identified cytomegalovirus-associated TCR beta chains were confirmed in vitro to be specific for cytomegalovirus antigens. At a false discovery rate of 0.05, a later analysis linked about 17,000 TCR beta sequences to specific HLA alleles. In a later analysis, most CMV-associated TCR beta chains were found to appear HLA-restricted, with HLA associations seemingly driven largely by CMV exposure. An earlier analysis of 450 to 750 of the donors showed that most TCR beta V segments appeared in productive rearrangements either about 87% or about 30% of the time, which broadly matched IMGT annotations. Immune exposure information for the cohort was limited to CMV serostatus. Strong co-occurrence of HLA alleles, especially DR and DQ, made assigning TCR associations to individual alleles difficult. Presence/absence analyses assumed roughly uniform sequencing depth across donors, an assumption that may not hold. The classifier was reported to diagnose cytomegalovirus status with high specificity and sensitivity in both the original cohort and the validation cohort. Because HLA typing was unavailable for some donors at each locus, only the typed subset was used in association tests. The authors suggested that the approach could potentially be extended to other disease states and immunological phenotypes. Only TCR beta chains were sequenced in this cohort, and the absence of alpha or paired-chain data limited detectable features. In a later analysis, the rate of TCR association differed among HLA loci, with DRB1 alleles having the most associated TCRs and HLA-C alleles having the fewest. According to a later analysis, parvovirus B19, influenza, CMV and Epstein-Barr virus appeared linked to several top co-occurrence clusters. Most TCR sequences were seen in very few donors, while some public TCRs were found in many individuals. The study gave a list of under 200 TCR beta chains associated with cytomegalovirus.

In total, roughly 670 healthy bone marrow donors made up the cohort. At the time of sampling, every cohort member was nominally healthy, though immune exposures that went unrecorded were likely present. The donor was CMV seronegative and was included in the group of about 350 seronegative cohort members. A peripheral blood sample was provided by each donor, and peripheral blood mononuclear cells were used for TCR beta sequencing. Genomic DNA was extracted from the blood cell samples with the Qiagen DNeasy Blood Extraction Kit. Turning to this clone: Its recognized antigen is unknown. No base-level quality is on record; no much larger clone is a single base apart.

Libraries were built with the immunoSEQ multiplex PCR assay. A mixture of 60 forward primers for TCR Vbeta segments and 13 reverse primers for TCR Jbeta segments was used in the multiplex PCR. Amplification of the CDR3 region of rearranged TCR beta genes was performed with a multiplex PCR assay on genomic DNA. The Illumina HiSeq System was used to sequence the amplified TCR beta libraries as 87-base-pair reads. The study's processing was this. Across the 670 or so repertoires, a later analysis counted 80 million or so unique TCR beta chains, roughly 11 million of which were shared by at least two donors. Raw reads were error-corrected and collapsed into unique sequences with a nearest-neighbor algorithm that merged closely related sequences to remove PCR and sequencing errors. To assign V, D and J gene segments, CDR3 sequences were aligned to IMGT reference sequences. For a sequence to be retained, a match of at least six nucleotides to both a V gene segment and a J gene segment was required. Rearrangements were called productive when the CDR3 lacked stop codons and stayed in frame with V and J; all others were non-productive. CDR3 was defined by IMGT convention, running from the second conserved V-encoded cysteine to the conserved J-encoded phenylalanine. Sequences without an unambiguous match to a single V gene segment were excluded from the earlier analysis of several hundred of the donors. An earlier analysis of a few hundred of the donors classified V segments as functional when productive rearrangements were above 56.7% and as segregating when the standard deviation between donors was above 5%. A statistical classification framework was developed to diagnose cytomegalovirus status using the catalog of TCR beta chain sequences. In a later analysis, TCR nucleotide sequences were compared against IMGT/GENE-DB human TR gene sequences so that V and J genes could be assigned. A later analysis assigned CDR3 sequences and most-parsimonious VDJ recombination scenarios with the TCRdist pipeline. In a later analysis, every TCR beta chain was defined by the combination of its CDR3 amino acid sequence and its V-gene family, and reads without a unique V-gene family were dropped. To address suspected cross-contamination and a sequencing artifact, a later analysis removed a few hundred highly shared, low-generation-probability nucleotide sequences. For each public chain, a later analysis derived a clonal expansion index from normalized ranks of inferred template counts within each repertoire. In a later analysis, generation probabilities were computed with a VDJ recombination model fitted to out-of-frame rearrangements, and the resulting probabilities were checked against IGoR. In a later analysis, hypergeometric tests were used to score TCR-TCR, TCR-HLA and TCR-CMV co-occurrence, with a repertoire-size bias correction applied to TCR pairs. In a later analysis, false discovery rates were estimated by permuting HLA or CMV assignments 20 times. In a later analysis, co-occurring TCRs were grouped using DBSCAN, and TCRdist sequence similarity was added for clustering within HLA-allele-positive subsets. For co-occurrence clustering, repertoires with fewer than 30,000 or more than 120,000 public chains were excluded, along with five repertoires with anomalous nucleotide sharing. TCRdb carries this immuneACCESS record with in-frame sequences only. Its versions omit some clonotypes, under half of them owing to an unresolved V gene in the studies checked, with the rest unexplained. V and J calls and clone size follow that table, whereas D and trimming were derived from the DNA. The sample table lists about 140,000 clones, around three quarters of them with a count of one. The ten largest clones add up to around 2% of the sample.

Deletion took 1 base off V and 6 bases off J, with a span of 13 bases between the germline ends. The CDR3 starts with the cysteine, ends with the phenylalanine, and has 14 residues. The only DNA kept is the CDR3, 42 bases in frame from the first base. The germline V gene specifies SGHNT as CDR1 and YENEEA as CDR2. The sequence derives from a man aged 25-40 years in good health and CMV-seronegative. The chain joins TRBV11-3 to TRBJ2-7; possibly the D gene is TRBD2, per 5 matching bases. Sample: PBMCs. The DNA sequence follows: TGTGCCAGCAGCTTAGGGGCTAGCTCTGCCGAGCAGTACTTC. Its translation is CASSLGASSAEQYF.